One and the same sample provided the 23 T cell receptor beta chains below, sequenced in a study of Graves' ophthalmopathy and Graves' hyperthyroidism. As the template, RNA transcripts were used to amplify TCR beta CDR3 regions. The workflow started with a first-round RT-PCR run with HTBI primers and then moved on to a second-round multiplex PCR. TCRdb re-called the multiplex PCR reads with MiXCR, one entry per CDR3 protein. The profile shows approximately 480,000 distinct CDR3 sequences, 14% of them singletons. The sample was blood. Receptors originate from a woman in her twenties or thirties with Graves' ophthalmopathy.

The rearrangement links TRBV2 to TRBJ2-7, with 8 bases fitting TRBD2. V trimming: 7 bases; J trimming: 6 bases; junction bases outside the gene matches: 11. CDR1 is SNHLY, CDR2 FYNNEI, per germline. This CDR3 is 14 amino acids long. The CDR3 region has the DNA TGTGCCAGCAAACCTCGGGAGGGGGATGGCGAGCAGTACTTC. Translating it yields CASKPREGDGEQYF.

This clonotype was counted ten times or more. The chain is built from TRBV7-8 and TRBJ2-7, with D perhaps TRBD1 or TRBD2 (5 bases each). The CDR3 extends over 15 amino acids. The V and J ends lost 5 bases and 0 bases respectively, with 14 bases between them. Germline assignment: CDR1 SGHVS and CDR2 FQNEAQ. The CDR3 DNA follows: TGTGCCAGCAGCCTCATTACGGGGCCCTCCTACGAGCAGTACTTC. Encoded protein: CASSLITGPSYEQYF.

Many counts were recorded for this clonotype. The genes are TRBV28 and TRBJ1-1; D is unresolved. Trimming took 10 bases from V and 3 from J, leaving 6 bases between them. The V gene's germline CDR1 is MDHEN and CDR2 SYDVKM. This CDR3 is built from 10 residues. This chain's CDR3 is CATSDTEAFF. In nucleotides, the CDR3 is TGTGCCACCTCGGACACTGAAGCTTTCTTT.

This clonotype appeared many times. The chain couples TRBV12-3 or TRBV12-4 to TRBJ1-6, with 9 nucleotides matching TRBD1. Trimming cost V 4 bases and J 2 bases; bases outside gene matches: 3. The CDR3 totals 16 residues. CDR3 loop: CASSSGQGPYNSPLHF. In DNA, the CDR3 is TGTGCCAGCAGTTCTGGACAGGGGCCCTATAATTCACCCCTCCACTTT.

This clonotype was counted many times. The chain links TRBV6-2 or TRBV6-3 to TRBJ2-7, with TRBD2 matching 11 bases. The CDR3 is made up of 15 amino acids. The germline gives CDR1 MNHEY, CDR2 SVGEGT. After removal of 2 bases from V and 2 bases from J, the junction contained 2 bases not matched to a gene. The CDR3 loop is CASSYPSGGTYEQYF. CDR3 nucleotide sequence: TGTGCCAGCAGTTACCCTAGCGGGGGGACCTACGAGCAGTACTTC.

This clonotype has at least ten counts. V is TRBV9 and J is TRBJ2-5, with 8 bases aligning to TRBD2. Per the germline V gene, CDR1 is SGDLS and CDR2 is YYNGEE. With V trimmed by 4 bases and J by 2 bases, 7 bases remained unmatched. CDR3 length: 15 residues. The CDR3 region is CASSPRGGAQETQYF. The CDR3 DNA reads TGTGCCAGCAGCCCTCGGGGGGGGGCTCAAGAGACCCAGTACTTC. The full variable domain, in which reference TRBV9 and TRBJ2-5 provide the parts outside the CDR3, is DSGVTQTPKHLITATGQRVTLRCSPRSGDLSVYWYQQSLDQGLQFLIQYYNGEERAKGNILERFSAQQFPDLHSELNLSSLELGDSALYFCASSPRGGAQETQYFGPGTRLLVL.

This clonotype has ten or more counts. The rearrangement uses TRBV7-9 and TRBJ1-2; no reliable D call. V was trimmed by 4 bases and J by 5 bases, leaving 5 bases between them. This CDR3 spans 11 amino acids. Germline values: CDR1 SEHNR, CDR2 FQNEAQ (reference sequence). The CDR3 DNA reads TGTGCCAGCAGCTCCCCATATGGCTACACCTTC. This encodes CASSSPYGYTF. Drawing the rest from reference TRBV7-9 and TRBJ1-2, the complete variable domain is DTGVSQNPRHKITKRGQNVTFRCDPISEHNRLYWYRQTLGQGPEFLTYFQNEAQLEKSRLLSDRFSAERPKGSFSTLEIQRTEQGDSAMYLCASSSPYGYTFGSGTRLTVV.

The J gene is TRBJ1-5, the V gene TRBV7-2, with D unresolved. Deletions cut 1 base from V and 5 bases from J, with 9 bases between. Per the germline V gene, CDR1 is SGHTA and CDR2 is FQGNSA. The CDR3 runs 14 residues. The DNA of the CDR3 is TGTGCCAGCAGCTTAGTTGGATTATATCAGCCCCAGCATTTT. Amino acids: CASSLVGLYQPQHF.

The table lists this clonotype with many counts. The V gene is TRBV12-3 or TRBV12-4, the J gene TRBJ1-2; D perhaps matches TRBD1 (6 bases). The V end lost 6 bases, the J end lost 8 bases, and 10 bases lay between the germline ends. The CDR3 covers 11 residues. The CDR3: CASRGAGGYTF. The DNA for the CDR3 is TGTGCCAGCAGGGGGGCAGGGGGCTACACCTTC.

This clonotype was recorded many times. The CDR3 sequence: CAWSDRGLQPQHF. The CDR3 bases are TGTGCCTGGAGTGACAGGGGGTTACAGCCCCAGCATTTT. The chain combines TRBV30 with TRBJ1-5; 8 bases fit TRBD1. Losses at the gene ends were 1 base for V and 7 bases for J; bases not matched to a gene: 3. The germline CDR1 and CDR2 sequences are GTSNPN and SVGIG (reference sequence). CDR3 length: 13 amino acids.

There are many counts of this clonotype. V usage is TRBV13 and J usage is TRBJ1-1; 8 positions match TRBD1. J lost 4 bases, V lost 5 bases, and 9 bases had no gene match. From germline, CDR1 is PRHDT and CDR2 FYEKMQ (reference sequence). This CDR3 has 15 residues. CDR3 sequence reads: CASSRLQGESTEAFF. The CDR3 coding sequence is TGTGCCAGCAGCCGATTACAGGGGGAAAGCACTGAAGCTTTCTTT.

This clonotype occurred many times. The chain couples TRBV24-1 to TRBJ1-3; D is unclear. This CDR3 spans 13 amino acids. Trimming took 6 bases from V and 1 from J, leaving 6 bases between them. From germline, CDR1 is KGHDR and CDR2 SFDVKD. The CDR3 DNA follows: TGTGCCACCAGTTCAAGGTCTGGAAACACCATATATTTT. Its protein product is CATSSRSGNTIYF.

This clonotype was seen at least ten times. This sequence joins TRBV5-1 and TRBJ2-7; possibly TRBD1 for D (6 bases). V lost 3 bases, J lost 3 bases, and 13 bases lay in between. From germline, CDR1 is SGHRS and CDR2 YFSETQ. The CDR3 is made up of 14 amino acids. The CDR3 DNA is TGCGCCAGCAGCTCTCCTGGACAGCTCTACGAGCAGTACTTC. This codes for CASSSPGQLYEQYF.

V gene TRBV6-1 combines with J gene TRBJ1-1; D not certain. Germline CDR1 reads MNHNS; CDR2 reads SASEGT. Trimming pared 5 bases from V and 5 bases from J, leaving 12 bases between. This CDR3 spans 13 amino acids. This CDR3 reads CASSSYERTEAFF. CDR3 DNA sequence: TGTGCCAGCAGTAGCTATGAGAGAACTGAAGCTTTCTTT.

This clonotype was observed at least ten times. This rearrangement joins TRBV28 to TRBJ1-1; tentative D call: TRBD1 (5 bases). The germline V gene encodes CDR1 MDHEN and CDR2 SYDVKM. Trimming took 5 bases from V and 3 from J, leaving 13 bases between them. The CDR3 is made up of 14 amino acids. The CDR3 bases are TGTGCCAGCAGTGTACGCAGGGAGGACACTGAAGCTTTCTTT. It is translated as CASSVRREDTEAFF.

This clonotype has a count of ten or more. The V call is TRBV6-1, the J call TRBJ1-1; possible D gene TRBD1, 5 bases. From germline, CDR1 is MNHNS and CDR2 SASEGT. V dropped 5 bases and J dropped 2 bases, with 12 bases sitting between them. The CDR3 covers 14 residues. The CDR3 nucleotides are TGTGCCAGCAGTCCCCGGGGGGACAACACTGAAGCTTTCTTT. Amino acid sequence: CASSPRGDNTEAFF.

This clonotype was seen ten or more times. The J gene is TRBJ1-6, the V gene TRBV10-3; D not resolved. V lost 4 bases and J lost 5, with 9 bases in between. The CDR3 sequence is 14 residues long. CDR1 is ENHRY and CDR2 is SYGVKD in the germline V gene. This chain's CDR3 is CAISGRADNSPLHF. CDR3 sequence (DNA): TGTGCCATCAGTGGGAGGGCAGATAATTCACCCCTCCACTTT.

This clonotype has ten or more counts. V is TRBV30 and J is TRBJ2-2; 8 bases map to TRBD1. This CDR3 comprises 14 residues. Trimming removed 3 bases from V and 5 bases from J; junction bases left unmatched: 5. Germline V gene data show CDR1 as GTSNPN and CDR2 as SVGIG (reference sequence). This CDR3 is CAWRLQGGTGELFF. The CDR3 DNA reads TGTGCCTGGAGGTTACAGGGGGGAACCGGGGAGCTGTTTTTT.

This clonotype appeared many times. V and J are TRBV11-2 and TRBJ2-2; no firm D call. The CDR3 sequence is 14 residues long. Looked up from germline, CDR1 is SGHAT and CDR2 is FQNNGV. Trimming shortened V by 5 bases and J by 1 base, and 8 bases separated the two germline ends. This chain's CDR3 is CASSASLNTGELFF. CDR3 sequence (DNA): TGTGCCAGCAGCGCCTCACTGAACACCGGGGAGCTGTTTTTT. Full variable domain (remainder filled in from reference TRBV11-2 and TRBJ2-2): EAGVAQSPRYKIIEKRQSVAFWCNPISGHATLYWYQQILGQGPKLLIQFQNNGVVDDSQLPKDRFSAERLKGVDSTLKIQPAKLEDSAVYLCASSASLNTGELFFGEGSRLTVL.

This clonotype was counted many times. The rearrangement joins TRBV28 to TRBJ2-2; D might be TRBD2 (6 bases). The CDR3 has 18 residues. Trimming pared 1 base from V and 6 bases from J, leaving 21 bases between. CDR1 is MDHEN, CDR2 SYDVKM, per germline. CDR3 DNA sequence: TGTGCCAGCAGTTTATCCACCGTAGCGGTCTATAGTTCCGGGGAGCTGTTTTTT. Its protein is CASSLSTVAVYSSGELFF.

This clonotype was detected ten times or more. The chain combines TRBV27 with TRBJ1-6; 7 nucleotides match TRBD1. CDR3 size: 15 residues. The germline V gene encodes CDR1 MNHEY and CDR2 SMNVEV (reference sequence). The ends lost 6 bases at V and 9 bases at J; junction bases unmatched: 11. CDR3: CASRPYQGVGSPLHF. DNA of the CDR3: TGTGCCAGCAGACCTTATCAGGGGGTTGGTTCACCCCTCCACTTT.

This clonotype appeared many times. V is TRBV12-3 or TRBV12-4 and J is TRBJ1-6, with D perhaps TRBD1 (6 bases). The CDR3 runs 12 residues. Trimming took 8 bases from V and 12 from J, leaving 14 bases between them. CDR3 DNA sequence: TGTGCCAGCGTTAGAGACAGGAAACCCCTCCACTTT. Amino acid sequence: CASVRDRKPLHF.

This sequence joins TRBV20-1 and TRBJ2-6; 7 bases fit TRBD1. V dropped 6 bases and J dropped 2; count of bases not matched to a gene: 7. The CDR3 runs to 15 residues. The germline V gene has CDR1 DFQATT and CDR2 SNEGSKA (reference sequence). In DNA form, the CDR3 reads TGCAGTGCCGCGACAGGGCTCCCTGGGGCCAACGTCCTGACTTTC. Its translation is CSAATGLPGANVLTF.